The subject of this entry is one TCR beta chain. Its antigen is as yet unknown. This CDR3 spans 15 amino acids. The germline CDR1 and CDR2 sequences are SGHTA and FQGNSA. Trimming pared 6 bases from V and 0 bases from J, leaving 12 bases between. Specified time point: newly diagnosed, previously untreated cHL patient sample. Researchers report purifying CD4+ T cells from thawed PBMCs by magnetic negative selection. Comparison samples consisted of PBMCs from newly diagnosed, untreated classical Hodgkin lymphoma. The sample originates from a study of PD-1 blockade in classical Hodgkin lymphoma. Study observations and caveats: Prior therapy or disease activity may underlie the repertoire differences, whose causes remain undefined.

Sequencing used immunoSEQ multiplex PCR; TCRdb keeps in-frame clones, though not all of them. The table includes about 34,000 clones, around 89% detected once. The chain employs TRBV7-2 and TRBJ2-1, with D maybe TRBD2 (6 bases). The TCR sequence derives from a human donor with classical Hodgkin lymphoma. Sequenced: CD4+ T cells from blood. In DNA form, the CDR3 reads TGTGCCAGCAGACGGGAGCGCGGCTCCTACAATGAGCAGTTCTTC. Protein product: CASRRERGSYNEQFF. The whole variable domain, remainder taken from reference TRBV7-2 and TRBJ2-1, is GAGVSQSPSNKVTEKGKDVELRCDPISGHTALYWYRQSLGQGLEFLIYFQGNSAPDKSGLPSDRFSAERTGGSVSTLTIQRTQQEDSAVYLCASRRERGSYNEQFFGPGTRLTVL.